The text below deals with one T cell receptor beta chain. TCRdb reprocessed the 5' RACE reads with MiXCR, giving one entry per CDR3 protein. The sample consists of under 50,000 distinct CDR3 sequences, more than 6% of them appearing once. Between the trimmed V and J ends, which lost 5 bases and 7 bases, there was a span of 12 bases. The CDR3 spans 13 residues. The sample belongs to a study of T cells after yellow fever vaccination. Looking at the study overall: Researchers used SMART-Seq v4 Ultra Low Input to prepare fractions that had low cell numbers. Findings of the study overall: Although the secondary response was weaker, it peaked faster, at day 5 versus 15. The appearance of a small share of clonotypes in both CD4 and CD8 compartments was observed.

The sample here was PBMCs, either bulk or a sorted T-cell subset (CD4+, CD8+, memory, or dextramer-sorted; not recorded which), taken 45 days after the yellow fever booster vaccination. This chain connects TRBV12-3 or TRBV12-4 to TRBJ2-1; D may be TRBD1 (6 bases). This TCR was sampled from a man aged 25-40 years who received the YFV17D yellow fever vaccine. The CDR3 DNA follows: TGTGCCAGCAGTAACAGGGTGCGAAATGAGCAGTTCTTC. Residues: CASSNRVRNEQFF.